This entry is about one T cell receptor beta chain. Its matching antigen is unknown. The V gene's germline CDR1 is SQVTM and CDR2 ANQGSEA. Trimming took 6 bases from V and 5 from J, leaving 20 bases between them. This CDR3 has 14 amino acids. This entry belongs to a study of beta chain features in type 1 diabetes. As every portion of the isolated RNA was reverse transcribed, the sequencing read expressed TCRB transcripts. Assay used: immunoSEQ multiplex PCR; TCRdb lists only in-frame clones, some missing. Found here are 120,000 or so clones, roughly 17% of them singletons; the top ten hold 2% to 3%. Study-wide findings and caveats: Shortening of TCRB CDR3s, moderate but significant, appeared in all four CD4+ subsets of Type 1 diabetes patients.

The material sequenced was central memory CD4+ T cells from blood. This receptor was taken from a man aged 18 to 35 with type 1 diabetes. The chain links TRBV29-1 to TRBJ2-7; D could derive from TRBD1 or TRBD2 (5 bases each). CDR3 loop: CSVTLTVLGDEQYF. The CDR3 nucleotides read TGCAGCGTGACACTAACAGTCTTGGGGGACGAGCAGTACTTC.